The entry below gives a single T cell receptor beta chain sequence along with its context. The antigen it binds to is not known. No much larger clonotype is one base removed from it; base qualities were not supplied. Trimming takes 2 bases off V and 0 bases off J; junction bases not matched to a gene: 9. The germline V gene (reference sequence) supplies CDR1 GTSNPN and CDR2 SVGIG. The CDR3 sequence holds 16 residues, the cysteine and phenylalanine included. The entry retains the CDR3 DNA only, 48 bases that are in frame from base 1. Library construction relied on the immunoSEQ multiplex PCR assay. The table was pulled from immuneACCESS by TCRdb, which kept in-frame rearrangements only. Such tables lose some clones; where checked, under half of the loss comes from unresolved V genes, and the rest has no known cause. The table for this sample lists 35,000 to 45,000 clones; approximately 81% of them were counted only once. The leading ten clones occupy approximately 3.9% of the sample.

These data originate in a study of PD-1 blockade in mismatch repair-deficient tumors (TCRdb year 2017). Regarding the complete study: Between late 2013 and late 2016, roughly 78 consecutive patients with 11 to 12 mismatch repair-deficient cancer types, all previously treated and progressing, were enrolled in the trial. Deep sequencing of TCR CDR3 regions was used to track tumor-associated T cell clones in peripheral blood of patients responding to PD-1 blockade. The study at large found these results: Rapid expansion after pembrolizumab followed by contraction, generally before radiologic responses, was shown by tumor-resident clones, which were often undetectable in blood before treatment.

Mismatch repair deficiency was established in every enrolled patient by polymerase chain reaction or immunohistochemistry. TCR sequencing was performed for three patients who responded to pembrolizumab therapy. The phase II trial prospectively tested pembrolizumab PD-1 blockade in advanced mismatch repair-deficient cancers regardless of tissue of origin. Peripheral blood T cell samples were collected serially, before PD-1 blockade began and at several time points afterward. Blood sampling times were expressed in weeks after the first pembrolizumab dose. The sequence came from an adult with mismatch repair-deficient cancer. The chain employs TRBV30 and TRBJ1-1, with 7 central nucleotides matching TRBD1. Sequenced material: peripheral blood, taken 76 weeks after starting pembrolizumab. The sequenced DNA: TGTGCCTGGAGTTCGACTAAACAGGGGTTGAACACTGAAGCTTTCTTT. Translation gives CAWSSTKQGLNTEAFF.